What follows is one T cell receptor beta chain and its context. What it binds is unknown. The sample originates from a study of OX40 agonist ivuxolimab in advanced cancers. Study at large: Ivuxolimab, which patients received intravenously every 2 weeks, was dosed at 0.01 to 10 mg/kg.

Study-wide results and caveats: Averaging showed that CD8+ T cells had more expanded clones than CD4+ did. At 0.1-3.0 mg/kg, partial responders had clonal expansion among the lowest observed.

Profiled with immunoSEQ multiplex PCR; TCRdb holds only in-frame clones, not every one. The table has under 65,000 clones, roughly nine tenths seen once. Germline CDR1 and CDR2: SGHVS and FQNEAQ. Trimming removed 2 bases from V and 1 base from J, with 8 bases in between. This CDR3 has 14 amino acids. The sequencing here drew on CD4+ or CD8+ T cells sorted from blood, taken in a trial of the OX40 agonist ivuxolimab. The chain has TRBV7-8 and TRBJ2-5; no reliable D call. The receptor was isolated from an adult with an advanced solid tumor such as melanoma, head and neck, liver or kidney cancer. The CDR3 region is CASSLWRPQETQYF. The CDR3 nucleotides are TGTGCCAGCAGCTTATGGAGACCCCAAGAGACCCAGTACTTC.